This T cell receptor (beta chain) appears in the sequencing data of a study of cytomegalovirus exposure and HLA in healthy donors. Overall study context: The 100 to 150 validation repertoires matched the approximately 700 first-cohort repertoires in platform, a later analysis reported.

V was clipped by 7 bases and J by 1 base, with 16 bases between them. The germline V gene has CDR1 SGHNT and CDR2 YENEEA. CDR3 length equals 15 residues. Study-level findings and limits: 150 or so TCR beta chains were listed as cytomegalovirus-associated. It was reportedly the case that the classifier diagnosed cytomegalovirus status with high specificity and sensitivity. The study found most TCR sequences rare, yet found some public TCRs in many donors.

A remark on this clone: Its antigen is still unknown.

Clones were read by immunoSEQ multiplex PCR, and TCRdb kept only the in-frame ones, dropping some. The sample lists 90,000 or so clones; about 85% were seen once. This TCR derives from a man aged 18 to 30 in good health and CMV-seropositive. The genes are TRBV11-3 and TRBJ1-1; D call uncertain. Specimen: PBMCs. The chain's CDR3 is CASTSGGIQNTEAFF. CDR3 coding DNA: TGTGCCAGCACCTCCGGCGGGATCCAGAACACTGAAGCTTTCTTT.